This TCR beta chain was documented in a study of blood T cell repertoires in COVID-19. Across the whole study: Acute and convalescent COVID-19 specimens originated in the United States, Italy and Spain. T cells, B-cell-depleted T cells, or PBMCs provided the cDNA or gDNA that served as material.

Germline V gene lookup returns CDR1 SGDLS and CDR2 YYNGEE. The V end was cut by 6 bases, the J end by 1 base, with 10 bases between. CDR3 length equals 14 residues. Per the study methods: The assay estimated nucleated cells by amplifying reference gene primers. Data came from immunoSEQ multiplex PCR; TCRdb stores just in-frame clones and leaves some out. V and J calls and clone size are those listed in that table; D and trimming were worked out from the DNA. The sample lists 25,000 or so clones, roughly 84% seen once, with almost 25% in the top ten. The chain links TRBV9 to TRBJ2-2; a possible D gene is TRBD2 (5 bases). Source material: peripheral blood. This sequence was found in a human donor in a cohort sampled during active COVID-19. The CDR3 sequence: CASNPEGNTGELFF. In DNA, the CDR3 is TGTGCCAGCAACCCCGAGGGGAACACCGGGGAGCTGTTTTTT.